The rows below give T cell receptor beta chains drawn from one sample of a study of shared clonotypes between healthy human individuals. Data came from immunoSEQ multiplex PCR; TCRdb stores just in-frame clones and leaves some out. In the table there are about 2,200,000 clones, 85% to 95% of which are singletons. Sequencing was done on a sample of naive CD8+ T cells from PBMCs. Source of these receptors: a man younger than 35 in good health. Some clones in this sample may be carry-over from other donors' samples. Both conserved end residues are part of each CDR3. A D gene is named only where the DNA matches it firmly. A clone size is listed for some rows: how often the clone was seen (once, few, many), or a class if it is expanded.

V	J	D	size	CDR3	DNA
TRBV11-2	TRBJ2-5	TRBD2	NA	CASSTHLRENQETQYF	TGTGCCAGCAGCACCCACTTGCGGGAGAATCAAGAGACCCAGTACTTC
TRBV19	TRBJ2-1	NA	NA	CASSNVTYNEQFF	TGTGCCAGTAGCAATGTTACTTACAATGAGCAGTTCTTC
TRBV6-6	TRBJ2-7	NA	NA	CASSYSEGSVREQYF	TGTGCCAGCAGTTACTCCGAGGGTTCTGTGAGGGAGCAGTACTTC
TRBV7-8	TRBJ1-2	TRBD1	many	CASSSPGGHGYTF	TGTGCCAGCAGCTCCCCAGGGGGCCATGGCTACACCTTC
TRBV27	TRBJ2-7	NA	NA	CASSTNSVSYEQYF	TGTGCCAGCAGTACAAACTCGGTCTCCTACGAGCAGTACTTC
TRBV27	TRBJ1-2	NA	NA	CASSLRAGSYGYTF	TGTGCCAGCAGTTTAAGGGCGGGGTCCTATGGCTACACCTTC
TRBV6-5	TRBJ1-1	TRBD1	NA	CASSLDRGPNTEAFF	TGTGCCAGCAGCCTAGACAGGGGGCCGAACACTGAAGCTTTCTTT
TRBV6-1	TRBJ2-7	NA	NA	CASSEGIQGGEQYF	TGTGCCAGCAGTGAAGGGATTCAGGGTGGCGAGCAGTACTTC
TRBV14	TRBJ1-4	NA	NA	CASSHRPTFGLFF	TGTGCCAGCAGCCACAGACCGACCTTTGGACTGTTTTTT
TRBV28	TRBJ2-2	NA	NA	CASKQSGGTGELFF	TGTGCCAGCAAGCAGAGTGGAGGCACCGGGGAGCTGTTTTTT
TRBV19	TRBJ2-1	TRBD2	NA	CASRSPRGGLAPNEQFF	TGTGCCAGTAGATCACCCCGCGGGGGACTAGCTCCCAATGAGCAGTTCTTC
TRBV28	TRBJ1-5	NA	NA	CASSQGQNQPQHF	TGTGCCAGCAGCCAAGGACAGAATCAGCCCCAGCATTTT
TRBV6-6	TRBJ1-1	NA	few	CASSPKAFF	TGTGCCAGCAGCCCCAAAGCTTTCTTT
TRBV4-1	TRBJ2-1	TRBD2	NA	CASSQGSSGMNEQFF	TGCGCCAGCAGCCAAGGTTCTAGCGGAATGAATGAGCAGTTCTTC
TRBV14	TRBJ1-2	TRBD1	NA	CASSPRTGGAGGYTF	TGTGCCAGCAGCCCTCGGACAGGGGGCGCCGGTGGCTACACCTTC
TRBV5-1	TRBJ2-1	TRBD1	NA	CASSLGQGGSYNEQFF	TGCGCCAGCAGCTTGGGACAGGGGGGCTCCTACAATGAGCAGTTCTTC
TRBV5-1	TRBJ2-7	TRBD1	few	CASSKDRASHEQYF	TGCGCCAGCAGCAAGGACAGGGCCAGCCACGAGCAGTACTTC
TRBV4-3	TRBJ2-1	TRBD2	NA	CASSQDPAGGSYNEQFF	TGCGCCAGCAGCCAAGATCCGGCGGGAGGGTCCTACAATGAGCAGTTCTTC
TRBV5-1	TRBJ2-3	NA	NA	CASSLYRVRSTDTQYF	TGCGCCAGCAGCCTCTACAGGGTTAGGAGCACAGATACGCAGTATTTT
TRBV6-5	TRBJ2-7	NA	NA	CASSSDWGKGEQYF	TGTGCCAGCAGTTCCGACTGGGGAAAGGGGGAGCAGTACTTC
TRBV7-9	TRBJ2-1	TRBD2	NA	CASSSQTSENNEQFF	TGTGCCAGCAGCTCACAGACTAGCGAGAACAATGAGCAGTTCTTC
TRBV7-8	TRBJ2-6	NA	NA	CASSLAARGAGANVLTF	TGTGCCAGCAGCTTAGCGGCCAGGGGGGCTGGGGCCAACGTCCTGACTTTC
TRBV28	TRBJ2-7	NA	once	CASSQRTASGEQYF	TGTGCCAGCAGTCAACGGACAGCCTCTGGGGAGCAGTACTTC
TRBV29-1	TRBJ2-7	TRBD1	NA	CSARTGLNEQYF	TGCAGCGCCAGGACAGGGCTCAACGAGCAGTACTTC
TRBV11-2	TRBJ2-7	TRBD2	NA	CVSGGNSYEQYF	TGTGTTTCGGGAGGGAACTCCTACGAGCAGTACTTC
TRBV4-1	TRBJ1-5	NA	NA	CASSQAGLNQPQHF	TGCGCCAGCAGCCAAGCAGGGCTAAATCAGCCCCAGCATTTT
TRBV7-9	TRBJ2-1	TRBD2	NA	CASSGEAGGHKWSEQFF	TGTGCCAGCAGCGGGGAGGCGGGGGGCCATAAGTGGAGTGAGCAGTTCTTC
TRBV13	TRBJ1-5	NA	NA	CASSPGGNQPQHF	TGTGCCAGCAGCCCCGGGGGCAATCAGCCCCAGCATTTT
TRBV10-3	TRBJ1-1	NA	once	CAISELGADPEAFF	TGTGCCATCAGTGAGCTGGGGGCAGACCCTGAAGCTTTCTTT